This T cell receptor beta chain comes out of a study of CD4+ T cells in melanoma. Sequenced by immunoSEQ multiplex PCR; TCRdb stores in-frame clones only, minus some. Here the sample spans around 7,100 clones, 45% to 60% being singletons. Turning to this clone: Its specificity is unknown.

Broader study findings: CD8+ T cell, macrophage and B cell function reportedly correlated with neoantigen-specific CD4+ T cells.

Sequences were obtained from cells from a culture (not recorded whether cultured in vitro). This receptor was taken from a human donor with melanoma.

CDR3 sequence: CATSRESHNEKLFF. The CDR3 DNA is TGTGCCACCAGCAGAGAGAGCCATAATGAAAAACTGTTTTTT. The chain recombines TRBV15 with TRBJ1-4; D remains ambiguous. Per germline, CDR1 LNHNV and CDR2 YYDKDF (reference sequence). The CDR3 runs to 14 residues. Trimming cost V 0 bases and J 4 bases, with 6 bases left between them.